The rows below give T cell receptor beta chains drawn from one sample of a study of blood T cell repertoires in COVID-19. Assay used: immunoSEQ multiplex PCR; TCRdb lists only in-frame clones, some missing. The sample has a few hundred thousand clones, about 89% seen once. Material for sequencing was PBMCs or T cells enriched from blood (not recorded which). These receptors were collected from a man in his thirties or forties who had recovered from COVID-19. CDR3s include the opening cysteine and the closing phenylalanine or tryptophan. The order of the fields is V gene, J gene, CDR3 length, clone size, D gene, CDR3 DNA, CDR3 protein. A D gene is named only where the DNA matches it firmly. A clone size is listed for some rows: how often the clone was seen (once, few, many), or a class if it is expanded.

V: TRBV19; J: TRBJ1-5; length: 15; size: .; D: .; DNA: TGTGCCAGTAGTATAGGACAGGCGATCAATCAGCCCCAGCATTTT; CDR3: CASSIGQAINQPQHF
V: TRBV6-2/TRBV6-3; J: TRBJ2-1; length: 18; size: .; D: TRBD2; DNA: TGTGCCAGCAGTAGCCCAGGACTAGCGGGGGGGCTATACAATGAGCAGTTCTTC; CDR3: CASSSPGLAGGLYNEQFF
V: TRBV11-2; J: TRBJ1-3; length: 14; size: .; D: .; DNA: TGTGCCAGCAGCTTAGGGAGCTCTGGAAACACCATATATTTT; CDR3: CASSLGSSGNTIYF
V: TRBV5-1; J: TRBJ2-3; length: 17; size: .; D: TRBD2; DNA: TGCGCCAGCAGCTTGGTGGTTAGCGGGGGTCTGGGGGATACGCAGTATTTT; CDR3: CASSLVVSGGLGDTQYF
V: TRBV18; J: TRBJ2-7; length: 16; size: .; D: TRBD1; DNA: TGTGCCAGCTCACCAGAGGGTGACAGGGGGCCCTACGAGCAGTACTTC; CDR3: CASSPEGDRGPYEQYF
V: TRBV11-2; J: TRBJ1-3; length: 16; size: .; D: .; DNA: TGTGCCAGCAGCTCAGTGTCGGGTCTCTCTGGAAACACCATATATTTT; CDR3: CASSSVSGLSGNTIYF
V: TRBV2; J: TRBJ1-1; length: 16; size: few; D: TRBD1; DNA: TGTGCCAGCAGCGGGACAGCCGTGTTCATGAACACTGAAGCTTTCTTT; CDR3: CASSGTAVFMNTEAFF
V: TRBV4-1; J: TRBJ1-5; length: 15; size: few; D: .; DNA: TGCGCCAGCAGCCTGGGTGACAGGTCTAATCAGCCCCAGCATTTT; CDR3: CASSLGDRSNQPQHF
V: TRBV3-1/TRBV3-2; J: TRBJ1-1; length: 14; size: few; D: .; DNA: TGTGCCAGCAGCCGCACAGGTGTGAACACTGAAGCTTTCTTT; CDR3: CASSRTGVNTEAFF
V: TRBV27; J: TRBJ2-2; length: 13; size: .; D: TRBD1; DNA: TGTGCCAGCAGTTGGACAGGGACCGGGGAGCTGTTTTTT; CDR3: CASSWTGTGELFF
V: TRBV19; J: TRBJ1-6; length: 14; size: few; D: TRBD1; DNA: TGTGCCAGTAGTCACCGGGACAGCAATTCACCCCTCCACTTT; CDR3: CASSHRDSNSPLHF
V: TRBV19; J: TRBJ1-6; length: 12; size: .; D: .; DNA: TGTGCCAGCTCTCGGGGTAATTCACCCCTCCACTTT; CDR3: CASSRGNSPLHF
V: TRBV9; J: TRBJ2-5; length: 13; size: .; D: .; DNA: TGTGCCAGCAGCGGGGCCCCCGTGGAGACCCAGTACTTC; CDR3: CASSGAPVETQYF
V: TRBV5-1; J: TRBJ2-5; length: 15; size: .; D: TRBD1; DNA: TGCGCCAGCAGCTCACGGGACAGGGGGCTGGAGACCCAGTACTTC; CDR3: CASSSRDRGLETQYF
V: TRBV5-4; J: TRBJ2-5; length: 12; size: .; D: .; DNA: TGTGCCAGCAGGGCGGACCAAGAGACCCAGTACTTC; CDR3: CASRADQETQYF
V: TRBV2; J: TRBJ2-5; length: 13; size: .; D: TRBD2; DNA: TGTGCCAGCATGCGGGGGAACCAAGAGACCCAGTACTTC; CDR3: CASMRGNQETQYF
V: TRBV4-3; J: TRBJ1-5; length: 13; size: .; D: .; DNA: TGCGCCAGCAGCCAAGAGGGACACTCGCCCCAGCATTTT; CDR3: CASSQEGHSPQHF
V: TRBV6-1; J: TRBJ1-6; length: 14; size: .; D: .; DNA: TGTGCCAGCAGCCCGACAGGTTATAATTCACCCCTCCACTTT; CDR3: CASSPTGYNSPLHF
V: TRBV11-2; J: TRBJ1-4; length: 15; size: .; D: TRBD1; DNA: TGTGCCAGCAGCTTTGGGGACAGAGCGTATGAAAAACTGTTTTTT; CDR3: CASSFGDRAYEKLFF
V: TRBV5-1; J: TRBJ1-1; length: 15; size: .; D: .; DNA: TGCGCCAGCATGCTGACCCTCGGGACACCAACTGAAGCTTTCTTT; CDR3: CASMLTLGTPTEAFF
V: TRBV11-1; J: TRBJ2-1; length: 14; size: .; D: .; DNA: TGTGCCAGCAGCCTAGACGGGAGATACAATGAGCAGTTCTTC; CDR3: CASSLDGRYNEQFF
V: TRBV5-5; J: TRBJ1-2; length: 15; size: .; D: TRBD1; DNA: TGTGCCAGCAGCTTGACAGCCGGGACAGAATATGGCTACACCTTC; CDR3: CASSLTAGTEYGYTF
V: TRBV7-9; J: TRBJ2-1; length: 16; size: .; D: TRBD1; DNA: TGTGCCAGCAGCCACACAGGGGTCAGCTCCTACAATGAGCAGTTCTTC; CDR3: CASSHTGVSSYNEQFF
V: TRBV2; J: TRBJ1-1; length: 12; size: .; D: .; DNA: TGTGCCAGCAGAGAAAACAACGCTGAAGCTTTCTTT; CDR3: CASRENNAEAFF
V: TRBV6-5; J: TRBJ2-1; length: 15; size: .; D: TRBD2; DNA: TGTGCCAGCACGGAGGGACTAGCGGGGGGACATCAACAGTTCTTC; CDR3: CASTEGLAGGHQQFF
V: TRBV6-5; J: TRBJ2-5; length: 13; size: once; D: .; DNA: TGTGCCAACGAACAGGGTTATGGAGGGACCCAGTACTTC; CDR3: CANEQGYGGTQYF
V: TRBV29-1; J: TRBJ1-5; length: 13; size: few; D: .; DNA: TGCAGCGTTGAAGAAGCAGCGAATCAGCCCCAGCATTTT; CDR3: CSVEEAANQPQHF
V: TRBV20-1; J: TRBJ2-3; length: 15; size: .; D: TRBD2; DNA: TGCAGTGCTAGTGTCCTAGCGGGGTTCACAGATACGCAGTATTTT; CDR3: CSASVLAGFTDTQYF
V: TRBV29-1; J: TRBJ1-4; length: 13; size: .; D: .; DNA: TGCAGTGGGATAAGGGGCTGGAATGAAAAACTGTTTTTT; CDR3: CSGIRGWNEKLFF
V: TRBV6-5; J: TRBJ2-2; length: 12; size: .; D: .; DNA: TGTGCCAGCAGATTGCGGGCCGGGGAGCTGTTTTTT; CDR3: CASRLRAGELFF
V: TRBV18; J: TRBJ1-4; length: 17; size: .; D: .; DNA: TGTGCCAGCTCACCACCAAATCGGGGTGGAACTAATGAAAAACTGTTTTTT; CDR3: CASSPPNRGGTNEKLFF
V: TRBV5-1; J: TRBJ2-7; length: 12; size: .; D: .; DNA: TGCGCCAGCAGCTTGAGGGGGACCGAGCAGTACTTC; CDR3: CASSLRGTEQYF
V: TRBV6-5; J: TRBJ1-2; length: 13; size: .; D: .; DNA: TGTGCCAGCAGTTATGAATCTCACGGTGGCTACACCTTC; CDR3: CASSYESHGGYTF
V: TRBV5-1; J: TRBJ1-1; length: 14; size: .; D: .; DNA: TGCGCCAGCAGCTTGGAGGAGACGAACACTGAAGCTTTCTTT; CDR3: CASSLEETNTEAFF
V: TRBV18; J: TRBJ2-7; length: 15; size: .; D: .; DNA: TGTGCCAGCTCACCACTCGAGGGTCCTACCTACGAGCAGTACTTC; CDR3: CASSPLEGPTYEQYF